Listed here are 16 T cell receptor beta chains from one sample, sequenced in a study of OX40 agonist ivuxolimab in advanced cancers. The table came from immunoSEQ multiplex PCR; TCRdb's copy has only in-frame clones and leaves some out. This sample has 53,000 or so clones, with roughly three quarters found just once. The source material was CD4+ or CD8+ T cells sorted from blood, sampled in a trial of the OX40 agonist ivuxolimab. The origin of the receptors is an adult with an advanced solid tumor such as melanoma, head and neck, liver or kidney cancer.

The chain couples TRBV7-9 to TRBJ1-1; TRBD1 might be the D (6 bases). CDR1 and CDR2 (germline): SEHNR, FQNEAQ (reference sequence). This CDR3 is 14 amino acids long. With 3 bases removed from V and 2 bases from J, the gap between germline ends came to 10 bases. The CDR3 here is CASSFADRNTEAFF. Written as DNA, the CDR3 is TGTGCCAGCAGCTTCGCGGACAGAAACACTGAAGCTTTCTTT.

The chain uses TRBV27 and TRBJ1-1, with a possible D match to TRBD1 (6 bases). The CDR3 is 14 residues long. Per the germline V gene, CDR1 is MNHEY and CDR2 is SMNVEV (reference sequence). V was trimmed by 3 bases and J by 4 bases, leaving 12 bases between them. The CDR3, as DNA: TGTGCCAGCAGTTTGGGTAGGGGGGGCACTGAAGCTTTCTTT. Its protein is CASSLGRGGTEAFF.

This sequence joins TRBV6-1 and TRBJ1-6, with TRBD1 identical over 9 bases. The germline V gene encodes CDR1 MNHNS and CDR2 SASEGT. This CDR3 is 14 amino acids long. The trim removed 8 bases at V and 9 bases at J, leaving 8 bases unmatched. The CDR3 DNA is TGTGCCAGCGGTCCGGGACAGGGTCGTTCACCCCTCCACTTT. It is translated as CASGPGQGRSPLHF.

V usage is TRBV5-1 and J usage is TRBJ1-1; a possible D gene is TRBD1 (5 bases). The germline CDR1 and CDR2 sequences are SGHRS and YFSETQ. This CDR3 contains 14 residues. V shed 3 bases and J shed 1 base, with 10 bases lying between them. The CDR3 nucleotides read TGCGCCAGCAGCTGGGGGACGGAGAACACTGAAGCTTTCTTT. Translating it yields CASSWGTENTEAFF.

Written as DNA, the CDR3 is TGTGCCATCAGTACCTCAAATGAGCAGTTCTTC. It is translated as CAISTSNEQFF. The chain joins TRBV10-3 to TRBJ2-1; D not certain. The CDR3 totals 11 residues. The ends were cut back, 5 bases at V and 7 bases at J, with 6 bases in the middle. Germline V gene lookup returns CDR1 ENHRY and CDR2 SYGVKD.

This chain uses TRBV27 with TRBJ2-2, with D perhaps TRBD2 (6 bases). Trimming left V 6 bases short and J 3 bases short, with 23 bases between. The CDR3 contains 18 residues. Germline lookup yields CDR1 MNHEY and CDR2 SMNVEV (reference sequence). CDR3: CASSSLNLGRGDTGELFF. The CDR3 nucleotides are TGTGCCAGCAGCTCTCTCAATCTCGGGAGAGGGGACACCGGGGAGCTGTTTTTT.

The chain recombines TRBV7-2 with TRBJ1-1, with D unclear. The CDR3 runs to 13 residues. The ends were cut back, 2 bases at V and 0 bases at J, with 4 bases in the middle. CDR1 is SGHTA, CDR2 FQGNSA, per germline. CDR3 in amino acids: CASSLKVNTEAFF. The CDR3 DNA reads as TGTGCCAGCAGCTTAAAGGTGAACACTGAAGCTTTCTTT.

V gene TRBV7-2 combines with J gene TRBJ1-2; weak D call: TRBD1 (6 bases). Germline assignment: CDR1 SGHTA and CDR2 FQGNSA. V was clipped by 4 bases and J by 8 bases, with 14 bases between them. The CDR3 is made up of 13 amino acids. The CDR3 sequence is CASSSTGPGGYTF. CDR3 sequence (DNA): TGTGCCAGCAGCTCTACAGGGCCGGGCGGCTACACCTTC.

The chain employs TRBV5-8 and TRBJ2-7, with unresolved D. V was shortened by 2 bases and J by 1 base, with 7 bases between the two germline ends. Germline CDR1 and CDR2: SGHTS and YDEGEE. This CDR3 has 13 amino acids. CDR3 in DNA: TGTGCCAGCAGCTTCCCGGCATCCTACGAGCAGTACTTC. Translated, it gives CASSFPASYEQYF. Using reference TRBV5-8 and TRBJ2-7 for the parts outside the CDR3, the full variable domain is EAGVTQSPTHLIKTRGQQATLRCSPISGHTSVYWYQQALGLGLQFLLWYDEGEERNRGNFPPRFSGRQFPNYSSELNVNALELEDSALYLCASSFPASYEQYFGPGTRLTVT.

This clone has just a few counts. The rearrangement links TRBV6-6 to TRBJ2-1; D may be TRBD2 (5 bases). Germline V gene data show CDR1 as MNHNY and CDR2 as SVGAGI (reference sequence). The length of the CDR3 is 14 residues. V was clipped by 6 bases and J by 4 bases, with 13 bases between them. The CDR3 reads CASSLASGYNEQFF. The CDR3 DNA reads TGTGCCAGCAGCCTCGCCTCGGGATACAATGAGCAGTTCTTC.

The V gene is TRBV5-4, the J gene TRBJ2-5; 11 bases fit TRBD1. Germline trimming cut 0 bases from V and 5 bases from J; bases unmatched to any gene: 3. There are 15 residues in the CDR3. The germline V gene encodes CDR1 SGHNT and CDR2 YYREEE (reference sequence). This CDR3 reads CASSLGTGGVETQYF. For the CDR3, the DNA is TGTGCCAGCAGCTTGGGGACAGGGGGCGTGGAGACCCAGTACTTC. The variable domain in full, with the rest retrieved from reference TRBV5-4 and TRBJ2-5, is ETGVTQSPTHLIKTRGQQVTLRCSSQSGHNTVSWYQQALGQGPQFIFQYYREEENGRGNFPPRFSGLQFPNYSSELNVNALELDDSALYLCASSLGTGGVETQYFGPGTRLLVL.

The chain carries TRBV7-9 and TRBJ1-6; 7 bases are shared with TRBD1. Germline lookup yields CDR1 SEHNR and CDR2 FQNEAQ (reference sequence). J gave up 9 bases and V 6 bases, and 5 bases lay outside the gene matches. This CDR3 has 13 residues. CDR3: CASRTGLTSPLHF. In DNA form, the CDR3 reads TGTGCCAGCAGGACAGGGTTGACTTCACCCCTCCACTTT.

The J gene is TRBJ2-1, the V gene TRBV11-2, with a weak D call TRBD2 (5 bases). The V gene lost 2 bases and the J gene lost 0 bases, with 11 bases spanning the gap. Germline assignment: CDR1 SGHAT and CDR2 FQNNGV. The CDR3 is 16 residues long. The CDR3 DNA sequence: TGTGCCAGCAGCTTATCATCGGGAAGCTCCTACAATGAGCAGTTCTTC. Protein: CASSLSSGSSYNEQFF.

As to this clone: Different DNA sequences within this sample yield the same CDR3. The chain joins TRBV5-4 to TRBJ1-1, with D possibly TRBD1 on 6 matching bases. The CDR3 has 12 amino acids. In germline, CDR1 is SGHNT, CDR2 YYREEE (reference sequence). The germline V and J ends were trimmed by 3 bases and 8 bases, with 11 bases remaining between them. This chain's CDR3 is CASSSDSREAFF. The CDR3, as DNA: TGTGCCAGCAGCTCGGACAGCCGGGAAGCTTTCTTT.

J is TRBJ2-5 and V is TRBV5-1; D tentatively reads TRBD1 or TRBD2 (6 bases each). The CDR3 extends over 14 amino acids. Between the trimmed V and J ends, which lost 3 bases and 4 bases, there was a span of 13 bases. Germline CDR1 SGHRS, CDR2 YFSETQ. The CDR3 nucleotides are TGCGCCAGCAGCTGGAGTGGAGGGGGAGAGACCCAGTACTTC. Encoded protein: CASSWSGGGETQYF.

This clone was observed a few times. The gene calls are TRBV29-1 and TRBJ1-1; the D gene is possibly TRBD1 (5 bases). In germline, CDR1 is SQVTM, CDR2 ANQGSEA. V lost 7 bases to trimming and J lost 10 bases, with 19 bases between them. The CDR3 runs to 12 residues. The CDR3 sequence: CSASTRVRVAFF. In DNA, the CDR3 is TGCAGCGCCTCTACCAGGGTTCGGGTAGCTTTCTTT.